Each of the 32 T cell receptor beta chains below was sequenced from the same sample in a study of blood T cell repertoires in COVID-19. Assay used: immunoSEQ multiplex PCR; TCRdb lists only in-frame clones, some missing. The sample lists 150,000 to 200,000 clones, approximately 86% occurring once. The sequenced sample consisted of peripheral blood. The receptors were sampled from a man aged 65 to 85 with acute or convalescent COVID-19.

The genes are TRBV28 and TRBJ1-5; D is unclear. This CDR3 spans 15 amino acids. Germline V gene sequence: CDR1 MDHEN, CDR2 SYDVKM. V lost 6 bases and J lost 0, with 12 bases in between. The CDR3 nucleotides are TGTGCCAGCAGCCGCCCATCCTATAGCAATCAGCCCCAGCATTTT. Its protein product is CASSRPSYSNQPQHF.

V usage is TRBV5-1 and J usage is TRBJ2-7, with 7 positions matching TRBD1. This CDR3 is 15 amino acids long. V trimming: 0 bases; J trimming: 2 bases; junction bases outside the gene matches: 5. CDR1 is SGHRS and CDR2 is YFSETQ in the germline V gene. The DNA for the CDR3 is TGCGCCAGCAGCTTGGTCCAGGGGGTCGCCTACGAGCAGTACTTC. Protein product: CASSLVQGVAYEQYF.

This chain connects TRBV15 to TRBJ1-2; tentative D call: TRBD1 (6 bases). CDR3 length equals 13 residues. V lost 0 bases, J lost 5 bases, and 7 bases lay in between. CDR1 LNHNV and CDR2 YYDKDF come from the germline V gene (reference sequence). CDR3 protein: CATSRDRGYGYTF. The CDR3 region has the DNA TGTGCCACCAGCAGAGATAGGGGGTATGGCTACACCTTC.

The J gene is TRBJ2-6, the V gene TRBV2, with TRBD1 matching over 9 bases. After removal of 10 bases from V and 4 bases from J, the junction contained 8 bases not matched to a gene. Germline CDR1 and CDR2: SNHLY and FYNNEI. This CDR3 spans 15 amino acids. CDR3 DNA: TGTGCCACGGCGGGACAGGGCGAAGGGGCCAACGTCCTGACTTTC. Translated, it gives CATAGQGEGANVLTF. Complete variable domain (other parts from reference TRBV2 and TRBJ2-6): EPEVTQTPSHQVTQMGQEVILRCVPISNHLYFYWYRQILGQKVEFLVSFYNNEISEKSEIFDDQFSVERPDGSNFTLKIRSTKLEDSAMYFCATAGQGEGANVLTFGAGSRLTVL.

The CDR3, as DNA: TGTGCCAGCAGTCATCGTCCAGGCTCCTACAATGAGCAGTTCTTC. Its translation: CASSHRPGSYNEQFF. The rearrangement joins TRBV27 to TRBJ2-1; the D is unclear. Looked up from germline, CDR1 is MNHEY and CDR2 is SMNVEV (reference sequence). The length of the CDR3 is 15 residues. Trimming stripped 5 bases from V and 0 bases from J, with 11 bases between.

The rearrangement uses TRBV4-2 and TRBJ2-3; D gene uncertain. The V end was cut by 2 bases, the J end by 3 bases, with 6 bases between. The CDR3 is made up of 13 amino acids. Germline lookup yields CDR1 LGHNA and CDR2 YNFKEQ. The CDR3 loop is CASSQIQTDTQYF. The CDR3 region has the DNA TGTGCCAGCAGCCAAATCCAAACAGATACGCAGTATTTT.

This chain connects TRBV14 to TRBJ2-7, with TRBD1 as a possible D gene (5 bases). Germline-derived CDR1 and CDR2 are SGHDN and FVKESK. V lost 4 bases to trimming and J lost 1 base, with 8 bases between them. The CDR3 contains 13 residues. CDR3 sequence (DNA): TGTGCCAGCAGCCCAAGGGGTTCCTACGAGCAGTACTTC. Residues: CASSPRGSYEQYF.

The chain uses TRBV7-2 and TRBJ2-1, with TRBD2 matching 9 bases. This CDR3 has 16 amino acids. V gave up 6 bases and J gave up 8 bases; unmatched junction bases: 14. The germline CDR1 and CDR2 sequences are SGHTA and FQGNSA. CDR3 coding DNA: TGTGCCAGCAGGCCCTCCGGGACTAGCTTCGGCCATGAGCAGTTCTTC. This codes for CASRPSGTSFGHEQFF.

The chain uses TRBV27 and TRBJ1-2; 7 nucleotides align to TRBD1. Germline V gene sequence: CDR1 MNHEY, CDR2 SMNVEV (reference sequence). The CDR3 runs 13 residues. Trimming took 6 bases from V and 8 from J; bases not matched to a gene: 9. The CDR3 DNA follows: TGTGCCAGCAGATCCGAGGGGGCGCTCGGCTACACCTTC. This encodes CASRSEGALGYTF.

The chain carries TRBV6-1 and TRBJ2-7; 8 bases map to TRBD1. Germline V gives CDR1 MNHNS, CDR2 SASEGT. The CDR3 consists of 14 residues. V dropped 2 bases and J dropped 3; count of bases not matched to a gene: 3. CDR3 nucleotide sequence: TGTGCCAGCAGTGAACCGGACAGGGACTACGAGCAGTACTTC. This encodes CASSEPDRDYEQYF.

There are a few counts of this clone. V and J are TRBV28 and TRBJ1-2; TRBD1 matches 10 bases. Germline V gene sequence: CDR1 MDHEN, CDR2 SYDVKM. V lost 5 bases to trimming and J lost 4 bases; unmatched junction nucleotides: 10. This CDR3 contains 16 residues. The DNA of the CDR3 is TGTGCCAGCAGTCTACCACCGGACAGGGGGGGCTATGGCTACACCTTC. It codes for CASSLPPDRGGYGYTF.

The DNA of the CDR3 is TGTGCCAGCAGTCGGCAGGACTATGGCTACACCTTC. Translation gives CASSRQDYGYTF. The rearrangement links TRBV6-2 or TRBV6-3 to TRBJ1-2; D is undetermined. Trimming shortened V by 5 bases and J by 3 bases, and 7 bases separated the two germline ends. The CDR3 contains 12 residues. In germline, CDR1 is MNHEY, CDR2 SVGEGT.

The gene calls are TRBV6-2 or TRBV6-3 and TRBJ2-3, with 9 positions matching TRBD2. Germline lookup yields CDR1 MNHEY and CDR2 SVGEGT. The V gene end was trimmed by 2 bases and the J gene end by 4 bases; junction bases not matched to a gene: 7. The length of the CDR3 is 16 residues. CDR3 sequence reads: CASSYPPAGGADTQYF. CDR3 bases: TGTGCCAGCAGTTACCCGCCAGCGGGGGGTGCAGATACGCAGTATTTT.

The CDR3 reads CASSPLSGGLTDTQYF. CDR3 coding DNA: TGCGCCAGCAGCCCCCTTAGCGGGGGGCTCACAGATACGCAGTATTTT. The gene calls are TRBV5-1 and TRBJ2-3; 10 nucleotides align to TRBD2. CDR1 and CDR2 (germline): SGHRS, YFSETQ. J was trimmed by 2 bases and V by 4 bases; bases with no gene match: 7. The CDR3 loop spans 16 amino acids.

The rearrangement joins TRBV28 to TRBJ1-5, with TRBD1 matching over 8 bases. The V and J ends lost 5 bases and 2 bases, in that order; junction bases with no gene match: 8. CDR1 MDHEN and CDR2 SYDVKM come from the germline V gene. The CDR3 contains 16 residues. The CDR3 loop reads CASSVTQGAGNQPQHF. As DNA, the CDR3 is TGTGCCAGCAGTGTGACGCAGGGGGCTGGCAATCAGCCCCAGCATTTT.

V and J are TRBV6-5 and TRBJ2-1, with D perhaps matching TRBD1 (5 bases). The CDR3 consists of 12 residues. Germline V gene sequence: CDR1 MNHEY, CDR2 SVGAGI. Trimming pared 6 bases from V and 8 bases from J, leaving 11 bases between. The CDR3, as DNA: TGTGCCAGCAGCCAAGACAGCCATGAGCAGTTCTTC. Protein product: CASSQDSHEQFF.

This clone showed up just once. The chain combines TRBV6-4 with TRBJ2-1; D possibly corresponds to TRBD2 (5 bases). This CDR3 contains 15 residues. Germline V gene data show CDR1 as MRHNA and CDR2 as SNTAGT. V gave up 3 bases and J gave up 2 bases, with 11 bases separating them. CDR3 residues: CASSELASAYNEQFF. In DNA, the CDR3 is TGTGCCAGCAGTGAGCTAGCCTCCGCCTACAATGAGCAGTTCTTC.

The CDR3 reads CASSLNTGGGDEQYF. The CDR3 nucleotides are TGCGCCAGCAGCCTAAACACAGGGGGAGGAGACGAGCAGTACTTC. The chain couples TRBV5-1 to TRBJ2-7; 8 bases are shared with TRBD1. The V and J ends lost 4 bases and 5 bases, in that order; junction bases with no gene match: 11. The CDR3 extends over 15 amino acids. The germline CDR1 and CDR2 sequences are SGHRS and YFSETQ.

V is TRBV2 and J is TRBJ2-5; the D is unclear. This CDR3 spans 14 amino acids. Per germline, CDR1 SNHLY and CDR2 FYNNEI. Trimming pared 7 bases from V and 4 bases from J, leaving 16 bases between. Written as DNA, the CDR3 is TGTGCCAGCATGTCCACTCCAGGTGGAGAGACCCAGTACTTC. This translates into CASMSTPGGETQYF.

The V and J genes are TRBV29-1 and TRBJ1-3; D may be TRBD1 (5 bases). V shed 7 bases and J shed 2 bases, with 12 bases lying between them. Germline loops: CDR1 SQVTM, CDR2 ANQGSEA. This CDR3 contains 13 residues. This CDR3 reads CSAGTLAGNTIYF. In nucleotides, the CDR3 is TGCAGCGCTGGGACTCTTGCTGGAAACACCATATATTTT.

The CDR3 protein is CASSVGQGQETQYF. CDR3 nucleotides: TGTGCCAGCAGCGTTGGACAGGGGCAGGAGACCCAGTACTTC. The J gene is TRBJ2-5, the V gene TRBV9; TRBD1 agrees at 9 bases. V lost 2 bases, J lost 5 bases, and 4 bases stayed unmatched. This CDR3 region has 14 residues. Germline V gene lookup returns CDR1 SGDLS and CDR2 YYNGEE.

The sample holds a few counts of this clone. CDR3 nucleotide sequence: TGTGCCAGCAGTCGCACCGGGGAGCTGTTTTTT. This translates into CASSRTGELFF. V is TRBV27 and J is TRBJ2-2, with unresolved D. The CDR3 has 11 residues. Per germline, CDR1 MNHEY and CDR2 SMNVEV (reference sequence). Trimming took off 5 bases at V and 4 bases at J, with 2 bases between the two ends.

The CDR3 DNA reads TGCGCCAGCAGCTCTCTCTACGGGGACACCGGGGAGCTGTTTTTT. Translated: CASSSLYGDTGELFF. The V call is TRBV5-1, the J call TRBJ2-2, with a weak D call TRBD2 (5 bases). Germline assignment: CDR1 SGHRS and CDR2 YFSETQ. The CDR3 totals 15 residues. Trimming left V 3 bases short and J 3 bases short, with 12 bases between.

The rearrangement joins TRBV5-4 to TRBJ2-1; TRBD2 agrees at 8 bases. CDR1 and CDR2 from the germline V gene are SGHNT and YYREEE (reference sequence). After removal of 2 bases from V and 6 bases from J, the junction contained 10 bases not matched to a gene. CDR3 size: 16 residues. The CDR3 loop reads CASSFGGAGGFNEQFF. The CDR3 coding sequence is TGTGCCAGCAGCTTCGGGGGCGCGGGAGGATTCAATGAGCAGTTCTTC.

This chain uses TRBV2 with TRBJ2-1, with TRBD1 as a possible D gene (6 bases). V lost 4 bases to trimming and J lost 8 bases, with 15 bases between them. The CDR3 sequence is 14 residues long. Germline CDR1 and CDR2: SNHLY and FYNNEI. The CDR3: CASSVEQGGDEQFF. For the CDR3, the DNA is TGTGCCAGCAGTGTAGAACAGGGTGGCGATGAGCAGTTCTTC. Drawing the rest from reference TRBV2 and TRBJ2-1, the complete variable domain is EPEVTQTPSHQVTQMGQEVILRCVPISNHLYFYWYRQILGQKVEFLVSFYNNEISEKSEIFDDQFSVERPDGSNFTLKIRSTKLEDSAMYFCASSVEQGGDEQFFGPGTRLTVL.

This clone was seen a single time. This chain uses TRBV5-1 with TRBJ2-3; 11 nucleotides line up with TRBD2. Trimming at V came to 1 base and at J to 3 bases, leaving 7 bases not matched to a gene. Looked up from germline, CDR1 is SGHRS and CDR2 is YFSETQ. CDR3 length: 17 amino acids. The CDR3 nucleotides are TGCGCCAGCAGCTTGTGGTTAGCGGGAGGGACGACAGATACGCAGTATTTT. Protein: CASSLWLAGGTTDTQYF.

The chain is built from TRBV7-9 and TRBJ2-2, with 7 nucleotides matching TRBD1. CDR1 and CDR2 from the germline V gene are SEHNR and FQNEAQ (reference sequence). This CDR3 has 14 residues. Trimming at V came to 4 bases and at J to 7 bases, leaving 6 bases not matched to a gene. The CDR3 here is CASSYRGTGGELFF. The CDR3 coding sequence is TGTGCCAGCAGCTACAGGGGAACTGGCGGGGAGCTGTTTTTT.

This chain uses TRBV2 with TRBJ1-6, with 7 bases that match TRBD1. Trimming removed 5 bases from V and 8 bases from J; junction bases left unmatched: 3. Per the germline V gene, CDR1 is SNHLY and CDR2 is FYNNEI. The CDR3 sequence is 13 residues long. The CDR3 spells CASSPGTDSPLHF. The CDR3 DNA reads TGTGCCAGCAGTCCCGGGACAGATTCACCCCTCCACTTT.

J is TRBJ1-1 and V is TRBV5-1, with D possibly being TRBD1 (6 bases). The CDR3 is 14 residues long. Germline V gene data show CDR1 as SGHRS and CDR2 as YFSETQ. Trimming removed 3 bases from V and 0 bases from J, with 9 bases in between. The CDR3 loop is CASSSDSLNTEAFF. DNA of the CDR3: TGCGCCAGCAGCTCGGACAGTTTGAACACTGAAGCTTTCTTT.

The chain couples TRBV28 to TRBJ1-5, with a tentative D call TRBD1 (5 bases). This CDR3 is 15 amino acids long. Trimming removed 7 bases at V and 2 bases at J, with 15 bases between. Per the germline V gene, CDR1 is MDHEN and CDR2 is SYDVKM. The CDR3 sequence is CASTKRGEGNQPQHF. For the CDR3, the DNA is TGTGCCAGCACTAAACGGGGGGAAGGCAATCAGCCCCAGCATTTT.

The V call is TRBV5-1, the J call TRBJ2-2; 9 positions agree with TRBD1. This CDR3 is 17 amino acids long. Germline CDR1 SGHRS, CDR2 YFSETQ. Trimming at V came to 4 bases and at J to 5 bases, leaving 12 bases not matched to a gene. This CDR3 reads CASSGTGPSSSTGELFF. In DNA, the CDR3 is TGCGCCAGCAGCGGGACAGGGCCCAGCTCTTCAACCGGGGAGCTGTTTTTT.

J is TRBJ2-1 and V is TRBV18; the match to TRBD2 covers 7 bases. The junction had 7 bases not matched to a gene; V was cut back by 2 bases and J by 0 bases. The CDR3 loop spans 17 amino acids. CDR1 is KGHSH and CDR2 is LQKENI in the germline V gene. For the CDR3, the DNA is TGTGCCAGCTCACCAAAACTAGCGTTGAGCTCCTACAATGAGCAGTTCTTC. Translating gives CASSPKLALSSYNEQFF.